One and the same sample provided the 9 T cell receptor beta chains below, sequenced in a study of shared clonotypes between healthy human individuals. Measured with immunoSEQ multiplex PCR; TCRdb has only the in-frame clones, and not every one. The table lists approximately 1,000,000 clones, about four fifths of them singletons, with 0.52% in the top ten. Material for sequencing was memory CD4+ T cells from PBMCs. The subset is: CD45RA-negative fraction. These TCRs come from a man aged 18 to 29 in good health. Some clones in this sample may be carry-over from other donors' samples.

The rearrangement links TRBV19 to TRBJ1-1; D not certain. CDR1 and CDR2 from the germline V gene are LNHDA and SQIVND (reference sequence). V was clipped by 1 base and J by 10 bases, with 16 bases between them. The length of the CDR3 is 14 residues. The CDR3, as DNA: TGTGCCAGTAGTATAGGATTCTCGCGAGGAGGAGCTTTCTTT. Translated: CASSIGFSRGGAFF.

The V gene is TRBV27, the J gene TRBJ1-2; D gene unclear. The CDR3 is made up of 13 amino acids. The germline V gene has CDR1 MNHEY and CDR2 SMNVEV (reference sequence). Trimming pared 3 bases from V and 2 bases from J, leaving 7 bases between. In DNA form, the CDR3 reads TGTGCCAGCAGTTTTAGGCAGAACTATGGCTACACCTTC. Its translation is CASSFRQNYGYTF.

V usage is TRBV7-8 and J usage is TRBJ2-1; D is undetermined. This CDR3 comprises 12 residues. The V gene's germline CDR1 is SGHVS and CDR2 FQNEAQ. Deletions cut 3 bases from V and 9 bases from J, with 9 bases between. The CDR3 sequence: CASSFTAREQFF. In nucleotides, the CDR3 is TGTGCCAGCAGCTTCACGGCGCGTGAGCAGTTCTTC. The variable domain in full, completed from reference TRBV7-8 and TRBJ2-1, reads GAGVSQSPRYKVAKRGQDVALRCDPISGHVSLFWYQQALGQGPEFLTYFQNEAQLDKSGLPSDRFFAERPEGSVSTLKIQRTQQEDSAVYLCASSFTAREQFFGPGTRLTVL.

The genes are TRBV27 and TRBJ2-1; 10 positions agree with TRBD2. V shed 5 bases, J shed 15 bases, and the junction held 10 bases outside the gene matches. Germline lookup yields CDR1 MNHEY and CDR2 SMNVEV (reference sequence). CDR3 length equals 13 residues. The CDR3 protein is CASSPLAGPGMFF. CDR3 nucleotides: TGTGCCAGCAGTCCACTAGCGGGACCGGGTATGTTCTTC.

V is TRBV4-1 and J is TRBJ2-1; tentatively, D is TRBD1 (5 bases). The germline V and J ends were trimmed by 0 bases and 6 bases, with 9 bases remaining between them. Germline values: CDR1 MGHRA, CDR2 YSYEKL. CDR3 size: 14 residues. The CDR3 DNA follows: TGCGCCAGCAGCCAAGACCTCAGGGCCAATGAGCAGTTCTTC. Protein: CASSQDLRANEQFF.

The CDR3 region is CASNLGRGNEQYF. Written as DNA, the CDR3 is TGTGCCAGCAATTTGGGCAGGGGGAACGAGCAGTACTTC. This chain uses TRBV2 with TRBJ2-7; TRBD1 aligns across 7 bases. J gave up 5 bases and V 7 bases, and 8 bases lay outside the gene matches. This CDR3 is built from 13 residues. Germline assignment: CDR1 SNHLY and CDR2 FYNNEI.

This sequence joins TRBV6-1 and TRBJ2-5; possible D gene TRBD2, 6 bases. This CDR3 comprises 14 residues. Germline V gives CDR1 MNHNS, CDR2 SASEGT. With 0 bases removed from V and 5 bases from J, the gap between germline ends came to 10 bases. The CDR3 nucleotides are TGTGCCAGCAGTGAAGCGGGGGGTCAGGAGACCCAGTACTTC. Its protein is CASSEAGGQETQYF.

The genes are TRBV28 and TRBJ2-7; 11 nucleotides line up with TRBD2. The length of the CDR3 is 15 residues. J was trimmed by 3 bases and V by 6 bases; bases with no gene match: 7. Germline values: CDR1 MDHEN, CDR2 SYDVKM. Here the CDR3 reads CASSSGTSGFYEQYF. For the CDR3, the DNA is TGTGCCAGCAGCTCCGGGACTAGCGGTTTCTACGAGCAGTACTTC.

There are many counts of this clone. The chain couples TRBV25-1 to TRBJ2-1, with D possibly matching TRBD2 (6 bases). V lost 4 bases, J lost 6 bases, and 13 bases lay in between. CDR3 size: 14 residues. From germline, CDR1 is MGHDK and CDR2 SYGVNS. CDR3 amino acids: CASSAPGLLNEQFF. CDR3 nucleotides: TGTGCCAGCAGTGCCCCGGGACTCCTCAATGAGCAGTTCTTC. The full variable domain, rest sourced from reference TRBV25-1 and TRBJ2-1, is EADIYQTPRYLVIGTGKKITLECSQTMGHDKMYWYQQDPGMELHLIHYSYGVNSTEKGDLSSESTVSRIRTEHFPLTLESARPSHTSQYLCASSAPGLLNEQFFGPGTRLTVL.